This entry concerns a single T cell receptor beta chain. Its antigen is undetermined. These data are taken from a study of cytomegalovirus exposure and HLA in healthy donors. General study findings and limits: It was shown in a later analysis that HLA-associated TCR beta chains were more clonally expanded than other, equally common chains.

The germline V gene encodes CDR1 MNHEY and CDR2 SVGAGI. V was pared by 4 bases and J by 4 bases, with 16 bases between. The CDR3 sequence is 15 residues long. The study ran its PCR with 60 Vbeta and 13 Jbeta primers. The protocol was immunoSEQ multiplex PCR, while the TCRdb copy is restricted to in-frame clones and leaves out a portion. The sample carries about 100,000 clones, roughly three quarters recorded once. Sequenced input: PBMCs. The TCR sequence derives from a woman aged 55-69 years in good health and CMV-seronegative. The V and J genes are TRBV6-5 and TRBJ1-1, with D possibly being TRBD1 (6 bases). The CDR3 DNA reads as TGTGCCAGCAGTTCAGGTGGGGGCGCGAGCACTGAAGCTTTCTTT. This encodes CASSSGGGASTEAFF.